This T cell receptor (beta chain) appears in the sequencing data of a study of immune cell composition in non-small cell lung cancer. Study background: Lung adenocarcinoma or squamous carcinoma made up most tumours. Points from the study as a whole: In adenocarcinoma, maximal tumour-associated clone frequency tracked TIL tumour reactivity. Lung adenocarcinomas had lower top 10 clone scores and clonality than squamous tumours. Approximately 79% of squamous and roughly 34% of adenocarcinoma cases had tumour-associated clones >0.5%.

Assay: immunoSEQ multiplex PCR; the TCRdb copy retains only in-frame clones and omits some. The top ten clones hold 11% of a sample with around 13,000 clones, approximately 84% of them seen once. This clone is judged medium-sized. Its target is unknown. The TCR originated in a human donor with non-small cell lung cancer. Sequencing was performed on lung tumor tissue.

The CDR3 is CASSFPVLAGDYEQYF. In DNA form, the CDR3 reads TGTGCCAGCAGTTTCCCGGTCCTAGCGGGAGATTACGAGCAGTACTTC. The V call is TRBV28, the J call TRBJ2-7; the match to TRBD2 covers 10 bases. The CDR3 consists of 16 residues. Germline V gene sequence: CDR1 MDHEN, CDR2 SYDVKM. Trimming removed 3 bases from V and 4 bases from J; junction bases left unmatched: 9.